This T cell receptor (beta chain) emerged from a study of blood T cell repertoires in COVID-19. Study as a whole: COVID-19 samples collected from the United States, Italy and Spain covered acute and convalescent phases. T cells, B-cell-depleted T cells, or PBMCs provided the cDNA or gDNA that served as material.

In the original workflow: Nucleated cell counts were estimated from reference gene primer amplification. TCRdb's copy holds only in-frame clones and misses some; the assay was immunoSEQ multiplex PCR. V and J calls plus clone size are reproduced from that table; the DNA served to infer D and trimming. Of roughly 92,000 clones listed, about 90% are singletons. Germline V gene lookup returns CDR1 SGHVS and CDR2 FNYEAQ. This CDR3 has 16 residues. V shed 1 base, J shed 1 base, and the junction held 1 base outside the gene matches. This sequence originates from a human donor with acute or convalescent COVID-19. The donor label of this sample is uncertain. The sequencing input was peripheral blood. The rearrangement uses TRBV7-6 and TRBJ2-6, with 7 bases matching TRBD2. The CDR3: CASSLGGGSGANVLTF. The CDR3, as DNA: TGTGCCAGCAGCTTAGGGGGGGGATCTGGGGCCAACGTCCTGACTTTC.